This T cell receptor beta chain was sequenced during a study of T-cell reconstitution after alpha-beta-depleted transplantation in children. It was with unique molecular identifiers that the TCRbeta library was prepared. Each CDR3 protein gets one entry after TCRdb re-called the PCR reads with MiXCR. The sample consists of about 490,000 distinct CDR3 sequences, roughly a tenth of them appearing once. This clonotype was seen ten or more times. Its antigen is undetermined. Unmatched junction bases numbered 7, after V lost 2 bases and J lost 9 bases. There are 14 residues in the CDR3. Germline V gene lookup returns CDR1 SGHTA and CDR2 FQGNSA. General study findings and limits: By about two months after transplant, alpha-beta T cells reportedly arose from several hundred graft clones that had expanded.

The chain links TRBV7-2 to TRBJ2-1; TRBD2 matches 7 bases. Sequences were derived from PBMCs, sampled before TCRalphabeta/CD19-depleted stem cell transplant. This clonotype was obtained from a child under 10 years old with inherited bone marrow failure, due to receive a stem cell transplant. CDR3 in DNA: TGTGCCAGCAGCTTATACGACGGGAGGCGTGAGCAGTTCTTC. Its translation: CASSLYDGRREQFF.